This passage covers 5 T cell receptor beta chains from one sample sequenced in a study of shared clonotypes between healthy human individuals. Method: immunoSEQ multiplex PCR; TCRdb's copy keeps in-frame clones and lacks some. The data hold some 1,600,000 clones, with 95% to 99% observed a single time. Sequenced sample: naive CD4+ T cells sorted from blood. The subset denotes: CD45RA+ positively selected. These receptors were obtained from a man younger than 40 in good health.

The CDR3 region is CASTPQLFGNTIYF. CDR3 coding DNA: TGTGCCAGCACCCCTCAGTTATTTGGAAACACCATATATTTT. The rearrangement links TRBV6-5 to TRBJ1-3; D is undetermined. Germline values: CDR1 MNHEY, CDR2 SVGAGI. The ends were cut back, 7 bases at V and 3 bases at J, with 13 bases in the middle. This CDR3 has 14 amino acids.

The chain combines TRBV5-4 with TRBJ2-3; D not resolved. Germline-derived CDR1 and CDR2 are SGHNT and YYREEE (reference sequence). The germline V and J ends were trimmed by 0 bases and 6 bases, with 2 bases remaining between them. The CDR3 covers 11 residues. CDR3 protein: CASSLVDTQYF. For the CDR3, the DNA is TGTGCCAGCAGCTTGGTTGATACGCAGTATTTT.

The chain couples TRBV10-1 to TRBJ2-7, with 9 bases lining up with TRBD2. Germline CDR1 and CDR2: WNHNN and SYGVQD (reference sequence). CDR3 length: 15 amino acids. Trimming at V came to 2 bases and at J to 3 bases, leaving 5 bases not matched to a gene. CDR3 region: CASSELLAGYYEQYF. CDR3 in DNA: TGCGCCAGCAGTGAGCTCCTAGCGGGATACTACGAGCAGTACTTC.

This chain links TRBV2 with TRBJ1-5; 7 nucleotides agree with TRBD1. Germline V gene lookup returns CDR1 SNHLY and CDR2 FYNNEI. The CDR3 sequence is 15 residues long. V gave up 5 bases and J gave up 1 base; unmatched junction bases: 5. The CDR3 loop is CASSHGTASNQPQHF. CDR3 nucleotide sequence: TGTGCCAGCAGTCACGGGACAGCGAGCAATCAGCCCCAGCATTTT.

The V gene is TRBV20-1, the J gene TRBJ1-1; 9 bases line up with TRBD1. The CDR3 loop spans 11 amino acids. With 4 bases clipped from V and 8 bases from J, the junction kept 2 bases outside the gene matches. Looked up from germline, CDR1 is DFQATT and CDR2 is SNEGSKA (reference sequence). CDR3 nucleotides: TGCAGTGCTAAAGGACAGGGGGAAGCTTTCTTT. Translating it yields CSAKGQGEAFF.